What follows are 11 T cell receptor beta chains derived from one specimen sequenced in a study of shared clonotypes between healthy human individuals. Repertoires were generated with immunoSEQ multiplex PCR, while TCRdb's copy carries only in-frame clones and drops some. The sample carries about 2.3 million clones, 80% to 95% recorded once. Material: naive CD4+ T cells from PBMCs. Documented subset: CD45RA+ positively selected. The receptor set was obtained from a young man in good health. Some clones in this sample may be carry-over from other donors' samples.

Turning to this clone: Other nucleotide sequences from this sample produce the same CDR3. The chain carries TRBV18 and TRBJ2-7, with D uncertain. The CDR3 runs to 11 residues. Germline CDR1 is KGHSH and CDR2 is LQKENI. Deletions cut 5 bases from V and 0 bases from J, with 2 bases between. CDR3 amino acids: CASSGSYEQYF. For the CDR3, the DNA is TGTGCCAGCTCAGGCTCCTACGAGCAGTACTTC.

J is TRBJ2-3 and V is TRBV5-1, with D possibly being TRBD2 (5 bases). The V end was cut by 4 bases, the J end by 2 bases, with 14 bases between. CDR3 size: 15 residues. Germline loops: CDR1 SGHRS, CDR2 YFSETQ. This chain's CDR3 is CASSMDWGSTDTQYF. In DNA form, the CDR3 reads TGCGCCAGCAGCATGGACTGGGGTTCCACAGATACGCAGTATTTT.

The chain links TRBV5-6 to TRBJ2-3; no clear D. The ends were cut back, 1 base at V and 7 bases at J, with 10 bases in the middle. The CDR3 covers 13 residues. Germline CDR1 SGHDT, CDR2 YYEEEE. The CDR3: CASSLTPPNTQYF. CDR3 DNA: TGTGCCAGCAGCTTGACTCCCCCAAATACGCAGTATTTT.

The chain recombines TRBV9 with TRBJ2-7; TRBD2 agrees at 12 bases. The V segment lost 3 bases and the J segment 7 bases; nucleotides outside the gene matches: 8. The CDR3 length is 15 residues. CDR1 is SGDLS, CDR2 YYNGEE, per germline. CDR3 DNA sequence: TGTGCCAGCAGCGCATTGACTAGCGGGAGTGGTGAGCAGTACTTC. It specifies CASSALTSGSGEQYF.

This sequence joins TRBV6-5 and TRBJ1-4, with D tentatively TRBD1 (6 bases). V gave up 0 bases and J gave up 4 bases, with 9 bases separating them. Germline CDR1 reads MNHEY; CDR2 reads SVGAGI. The CDR3 has 15 residues. CDR3 amino acids: CASSYSEGGNEKLFF. DNA of the CDR3: TGTGCCAGCAGTTACTCTGAGGGGGGTAATGAAAAACTGTTTTTT.

V is TRBV10-3 and J is TRBJ1-3, with a possible D match to TRBD1 (5 bases). The CDR3 runs 12 residues. V shed 6 bases and J shed 8 bases, with 11 bases lying between them. From germline, CDR1 is ENHRY and CDR2 SYGVKD. The CDR3 region is CAISERGDTIYF. The CDR3 coding sequence is TGTGCCATCAGCGAGAGGGGCGACACCATATATTTT.

V usage is TRBV7-2 and J usage is TRBJ2-1, with D hard to call. Germline V gene lookup returns CDR1 SGHTA and CDR2 FQGNSA. Trimming removed 1 base from V and 9 bases from J, with 10 bases in between. The CDR3 consists of 13 residues. CDR3 region: CASSLVWIAEQFF. CDR3 sequence (DNA): TGTGCCAGCAGCTTAGTTTGGATCGCTGAGCAGTTCTTC.

To note about this clone: This specimen includes other DNA sequences encoding the same CDR3. The gene calls are TRBV18 and TRBJ2-1; perhaps TRBD2 as D (5 bases). This CDR3 has 13 residues. Trimming removed 2 bases at V and 7 bases at J, with 9 bases between. Germline-derived CDR1 and CDR2 are KGHSH and LQKENI. The CDR3 reads CASSPAGGNEQFF. CDR3 DNA sequence: TGTGCCAGCTCACCAGCAGGAGGAAATGAGCAGTTCTTC. The complete variable domain, with remaining parts taken from reference TRBV18 and TRBJ2-1, reads NAGVMQNPRHLVRRRGQEARLRCSPMKGHSHVYWYRQLPEEGLKFMVYLQKENIIDESGMPKERFSAEFPKEGPSILRIQQVVRGDSAAYFCASSPAGGNEQFFGPGTRLTVL.

The rearrangement uses TRBV6-1 and TRBJ1-2; D remains ambiguous. Germline CDR1 reads MNHNS; CDR2 reads SASEGT. V lost 3 bases and J 8 bases, leaving 13 bases between the germline ends. This CDR3 region has 13 residues. CDR3 residues: CASSDEGLEGYTF. The CDR3 DNA follows: TGTGCCAGCAGTGATGAAGGGCTGGAGGGCTACACCTTC.

V and J are TRBV7-8 and TRBJ1-2; unclear D gene. This CDR3 is 12 amino acids long. From germline, CDR1 is SGHVS and CDR2 FQNEAQ. Between the trimmed V and J ends, which lost 0 bases and 8 bases, there was a span of 7 bases. The CDR3 DNA reads as TGTGCCAGCAGCTTAGCGCAAAGCGGCTACACCTTC. Its translation: CASSLAQSGYTF.

The gene calls are TRBV4-1 and TRBJ2-3, with a tentative D call TRBD2 (6 bases). The CDR3 contains 15 residues. The V gene's germline CDR1 is MGHRA and CDR2 YSYEKL. The V and J ends lost 1 base and 9 bases respectively, with 17 bases between them. CDR3 in amino acids: CASSQAGVEPPTQYF. In DNA form, the CDR3 reads TGCGCCAGCAGCCAAGCGGGAGTCGAACCACCGACGCAGTATTTT.